Listed below are T cell receptor beta chains from one sample, sequenced in a study of T cells in Graves' hyperthyroidism and ophthalmopathy. Each CDR3 protein gets one entry after TCRdb re-called the multiplex PCR reads with MiXCR. The sample shows some 140,000 distinct CDR3 sequences, approximately 20% of them seen only once. The sequenced sample was blood. The receptors were sampled from a woman aged 50 to 60 with Graves' hyperthyroidism that later progressed to Graves' ophthalmopathy. Each CDR3 is given with its conserved first and last residue. A D gene is named only where the DNA matches it firmly. Some rows have no size entry. The others give once, few or many, or a class for an expanded clone.

v_call	j_call	d_call	clone_size	cdr3_aa	cdr3_nt
TRBV14	TRBJ1-1	NA	many	CASSLYGGPAFF	TGTGCCAGCAGCCTATACGGAGGGCCGGCTTTCTTT
TRBV29-1	TRBJ1-1	NA	many	CSALETEAFF	TGCAGCGCTCTTGAGACTGAAGCTTTCTTT
TRBV27	TRBJ2-3	TRBD1	many	CASRPTGLDTQYF	TGTGCCAGCAGACCGACAGGGTTGGATACGCAGTATTTT
TRBV2	TRBJ2-5	NA	NA	CASSEVGAGQETQYF	TGTGCCAGCAGTGAGGTCGGCGCGGGCCAAGAGACCCAGTACTTC
TRBV10-3	TRBJ2-1	NA	many	CAISESWAGENEQFF	TGTGCCATCAGTGAGTCCTGGGCTGGTGAGAATGAGCAGTTCTTC
TRBV5-1	TRBJ2-4	TRBD2	many	CASSILAGAGNIQYF	TGCGCCAGCAGCATATTAGCGGGAGCAGGAAACATTCAGTACTTC
TRBV28	TRBJ1-2	NA	once	CASHDQGRPYGYTF	TGTGCCAGCCACGACCAGGGACGGCCCTATGGCTACACCTTC
TRBV29-1	TRBJ1-2	NA	many	CSVDGDGYTF	TGCAGCGTTGACGGCGACGGCTACACCTTC
TRBV19	TRBJ2-3	NA	NA	CASSMPSSTDTQYF	TGTGCCAGTAGTATGCCCTCTAGCACAGATACGCAGTATTTT
TRBV28	TRBJ2-1	NA	many	CASSPRGPNAEQFF	TGTGCCAGCAGCCCCCGGGGGCCGAACGCTGAGCAGTTCTTC
TRBV6-1	TRBJ1-5	NA	NA	CASRDTGNQPQHF	TGTGCCAGCAGAGACACGGGCAATCAGCCCCAGCATTTT
TRBV5-8	TRBJ2-7	TRBD1	few	CASSLGQGSYEQYF	TGTGCCAGCAGCTTGGGACAGGGGTCCTACGAGCAGTACTTC
TRBV7-8	TRBJ2-5	TRBD1	once	CASSRTLDREKAQYF	TGTGCCAGCAGCAGAACGCTGGACAGGGAAAAGGCCCAGTACTTC
TRBV19	TRBJ2-2	TRBD1	few	CASSISRQGHGELFF	TGTGCCAGTAGTATATCCCGACAGGGCCACGGGGAGCTGTTTTTT
TRBV28	TRBJ2-7	NA	few	CASSSGRQYF	TGTGCCAGCAGTTCAGGGAGGCAATACTTC
TRBV15	TRBJ1-2	TRBD1	few	CAASRDTGQGSYGYTF	TGTGCCGCCAGCAGAGATACAGGACAGGGGTCCTATGGCTACACCTTC
TRBV27	TRBJ2-7	TRBD1	many	CASSPRQGKSSYEQYF	TGTGCCAGCAGCCCTAGACAGGGTAAGAGTTCCTACGAGCAGTACTTC
TRBV15	TRBJ2-5	NA	NA	CATSRKQGRAEDF	TGTGCCACCAGCAGAAAACAGGGTAGGGCAGAAGACTTC
TRBV28	TRBJ1-3	NA	few	CASSNRNTIYF	TGTGCCAGCAGCAACAGAAACACCATATATTTT
TRBV5-1	TRBJ1-1	TRBD1	many	CASSSQGTANTEAFF	TGCGCCAGCAGCTCGCAAGGGACAGCGAACACTGAAGCTTTCTTT
TRBV12-3/TRBV12-4	TRBJ2-2	TRBD1	many	CASSPFGTGAGELFF	TGTGCCAGCAGCCCCTTTGGGACAGGAGCCGGGGAGCTGTTTTTT
TRBV5-1	TRBJ1-4	NA	once	CASSLAGGINEKLFF	TGCGCCAGCAGCTTGGCCGGGGGGATTAATGAAAAACTGTTTTTT
TRBV15	TRBJ1-5	NA	many	CATSRDGRGNQPQHF	TGTGCCACCAGCAGAGATGGGCGGGGGAATCAGCCCCAGCATTTT
TRBV27	TRBJ2-1	TRBD2	many	CASRLSGLAGYNEQFF	TGTGCCAGCAGACTCTCAGGCCTAGCGGGATACAATGAGCAGTTCTTC
TRBV3-1	TRBJ2-7	TRBD1	many	CASSQRQGYEQYF	TGTGCCAGCAGCCAACGACAGGGCTACGAGCAGTACTTC
TRBV4-1	TRBJ2-2	NA	few	CASSQETVAGELFF	TGCGCCAGCAGCCAAGAAACTGTGGCCGGGGAGCTGTTTTTT
TRBV11-3	TRBJ2-1	NA	many	CASSLVAEAEQFF	TGTGCCAGCAGCTTAGTAGCGGAAGCAGAGCAGTTCTTC
TRBV2	TRBJ1-1	NA	many	CASTPSAGYTEAFF	TGTGCCAGCACCCCGTCCGCGGGTTACACTGAAGCTTTCTTT
TRBV6-5	TRBJ1-6	NA	NA	CASSYSETGSFDHSPLHF	TGTGCCAGCAGTTACTCGGAAACAGGGTCTTTTGACCATTCACCCCTCCACTTT
TRBV28	TRBJ2-3	NA	NA	CANGRAGTDTQYF	TGTGCCAACGGTCGGGCCGGGACAGATACGCAGTATTTT
TRBV18	TRBJ2-1	TRBD2	few	CASSPPLAGVNYNEQFF	TGTGCCAGCTCACCACCCCTAGCGGGGGTTAATTACAATGAGCAGTTCTTC
TRBV18	TRBJ1-6	NA	NA	CASSRRGGQQNSPLHF	TGTGCCAGCTCACGACGGGGAGGACAGCAGAATTCACCCCTCCACTTT
TRBV7-8	TRBJ1-5	NA	few	CASSLAIVRGVNQPQHF	TGTGCCAGCAGCTTAGCTATAGTTAGGGGGGTTAATCAGCCCCAGCATTTT
TRBV28	TRBJ2-3	NA	NA	CASSTAGTDTQYF	TGTGCCAGCAGTACGGCCGGGACAGATACGCAGTATTTT
TRBV7-2	TRBJ2-1	NA	NA	CASSLSPQHDEQFF	TGTGCCAGCAGCTTAAGCCCCCAACACGATGAGCAGTTCTTC
TRBV2	TRBJ1-2	NA	many	CASSDRKAGYTF	TGTGCCAGCAGTGACCGGAAGGCTGGCTACACCTTC
TRBV5-1	TRBJ1-1	TRBD1	many	CASSPGQRNTEAFF	TGCGCCAGCAGCCCGGGACAGAGGAACACTGAAGCTTTCTTT
TRBV30	TRBJ2-3	TRBD1	many	CAWSVETGFADTQYF	TGTGCCTGGAGTGTAGAGACAGGGTTCGCAGATACGCAGTATTTT
TRBV5-6	TRBJ1-4	TRBD1	NA	CASSLGGTGGHEKLFF	TGTGCCAGCAGCTTGGGGGGGACAGGGGGCCATGAAAAACTGTTTTTT
TRBV7-8	TRBJ1-2	TRBD1	few	CASSLASGGNYGYTF	TGTGCCAGCAGCCTAGCGTCAGGGGGTAACTATGGCTACACCTTC
TRBV5-1	TRBJ2-7	NA	few	CASSLYGDRTHEQYF	TGCGCCAGCAGCTTGTATGGGGACCGGACCCACGAGCAGTACTTC
TRBV5-5	TRBJ2-1	NA	many	CASSFSGDSYNEQFF	TGTGCCAGCAGCTTCTCAGGTGATTCCTACAATGAGCAGTTCTTC
TRBV20-1	TRBJ1-6	NA	NA	CSARPPGYNSPLHF	TGCAGTGCTAGGCCCCCGGGTTATAATTCACCCCTCCACTTT
TRBV2	TRBJ2-1	NA	many	CASREQGFYNEQFF	TGTGCCAGCAGGGAACAGGGCTTCTACAATGAGCAGTTCTTC
TRBV20-1	TRBJ2-4	NA	NA	CSGSLGGDIQYF	TGCAGTGGGTCCCTAGGGGGGGACATTCAGTACTTC
TRBV29-1	TRBJ2-1	TRBD2	many	CSVELAGGEGSEFF	TGCAGCGTAGAACTAGCGGGAGGGGAGGGATCAGAGTTCTTC
TRBV28	TRBJ2-3	NA	NA	CASSSPDTDTQYF	TGTGCCAGCAGTTCCCCCGACACAGATACGCAGTATTTT
TRBV9	TRBJ2-3	TRBD2	NA	CASSGGTSGKVQGTQYF	TGTGCCAGCAGCGGCGGGACTAGCGGGAAGGTCCAGGGGACGCAGTATTTT
TRBV3-1	TRBJ2-7	TRBD2	NA	CASSQGLGLALDYEQYF	TGTGCCAGCAGCCAAGGTCTCGGACTAGCGTTAGACTACGAGCAGTACTTC
TRBV20-1	TRBJ2-7	TRBD2	many	CSAWASGTYEQYF	TGCAGCGCCTGGGCTAGCGGAACCTACGAGCAGTACTTC